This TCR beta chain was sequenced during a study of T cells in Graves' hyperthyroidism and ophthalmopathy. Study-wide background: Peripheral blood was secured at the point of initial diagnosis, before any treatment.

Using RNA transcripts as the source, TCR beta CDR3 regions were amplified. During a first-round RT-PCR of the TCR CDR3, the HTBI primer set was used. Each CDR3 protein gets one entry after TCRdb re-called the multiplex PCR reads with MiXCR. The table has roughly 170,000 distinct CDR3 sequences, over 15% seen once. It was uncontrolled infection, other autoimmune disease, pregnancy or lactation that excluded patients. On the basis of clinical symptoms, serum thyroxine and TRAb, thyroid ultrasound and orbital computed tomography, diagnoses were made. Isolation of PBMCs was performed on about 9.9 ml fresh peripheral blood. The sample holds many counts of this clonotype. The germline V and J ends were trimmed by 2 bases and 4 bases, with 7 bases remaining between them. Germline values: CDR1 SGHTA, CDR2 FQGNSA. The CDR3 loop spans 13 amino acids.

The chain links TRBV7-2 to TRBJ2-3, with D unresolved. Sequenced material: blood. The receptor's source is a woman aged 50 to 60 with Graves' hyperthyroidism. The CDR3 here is CASSLSVADTQYF. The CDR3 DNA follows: TGTGCCAGCAGCTTAAGCGTGGCAGATACGCAGTATTTT. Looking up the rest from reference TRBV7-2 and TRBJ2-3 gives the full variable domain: GAGVSQSPSNKVTEKGKDVELRCDPISGHTALYWYRQSLGQGLEFLIYFQGNSAPDKSGLPSDRFSAERTGGSVSTLTIQRTQQEDSAVYLCASSLSVADTQYFGPGTRLTVL.